This T cell receptor (beta chain) was obtained from a study of shared clonotypes between healthy human individuals. This CDR3 is built from 15 residues. Germline assignment: CDR1 SGHNT and CDR2 YYREEE (reference sequence). V was shortened by 4 bases and J by 5 bases, with 18 bases between the two germline ends. Per the original data handling: Junction-only immunoSEQ data arrived without quality scores, meaning filtering differed. TCRdb's table, derived via immunoSEQ multiplex PCR, lists solely in-frame clones and lacks some. D and trimming were read from the DNA, whereas the V and J calls and clone size are those reported in that table. Among millions of clones listed, approximately 90% were seen once. This clone was picked up one time. The investigators split CD4+ cells into a CD45RA+ naive subset and a CD45RA-negative memory subset.

This sequence originates from a man younger than 35 in good health. V usage is TRBV5-4 and J usage is TRBJ1-2, with D maybe TRBD1 (5 bases). Sequenced sample: naive CD4+ T cells sorted from blood. The subset denotes: CD45RA+ positively selected. CDR3 in DNA: TGTGCCAGCAGCAGGGAAGCGGGGGTTCCATATGGCTACACCTTC. Its protein is CASSREAGVPYGYTF.